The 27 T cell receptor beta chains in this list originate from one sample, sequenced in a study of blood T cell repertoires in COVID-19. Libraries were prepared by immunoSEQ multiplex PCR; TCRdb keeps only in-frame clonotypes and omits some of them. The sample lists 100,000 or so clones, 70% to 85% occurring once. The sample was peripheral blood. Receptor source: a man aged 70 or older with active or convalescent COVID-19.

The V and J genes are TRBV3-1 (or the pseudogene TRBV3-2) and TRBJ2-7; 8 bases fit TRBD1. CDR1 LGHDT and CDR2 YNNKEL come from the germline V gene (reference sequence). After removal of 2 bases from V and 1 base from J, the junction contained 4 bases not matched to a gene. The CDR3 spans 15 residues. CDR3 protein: CASSQMTGASYEQYF. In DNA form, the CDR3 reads TGTGCCAGCAGCCAAATGACAGGGGCATCCTACGAGCAGTACTTC.

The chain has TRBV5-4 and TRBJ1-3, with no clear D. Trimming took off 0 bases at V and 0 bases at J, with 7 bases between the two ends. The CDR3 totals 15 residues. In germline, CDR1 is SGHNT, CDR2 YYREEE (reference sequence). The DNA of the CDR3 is TGTGCCAGCAGCTTGGACTATATCTCTGGAAACACCATATATTTT. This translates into CASSLDYISGNTIYF.

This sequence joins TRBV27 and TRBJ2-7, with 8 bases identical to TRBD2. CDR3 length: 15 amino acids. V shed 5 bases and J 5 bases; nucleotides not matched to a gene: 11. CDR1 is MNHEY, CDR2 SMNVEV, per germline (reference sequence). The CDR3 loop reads CASSPIRRGGHEQYF. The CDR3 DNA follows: TGTGCCAGCAGTCCGATTCGCCGGGGGGGCCACGAGCAGTACTTC.

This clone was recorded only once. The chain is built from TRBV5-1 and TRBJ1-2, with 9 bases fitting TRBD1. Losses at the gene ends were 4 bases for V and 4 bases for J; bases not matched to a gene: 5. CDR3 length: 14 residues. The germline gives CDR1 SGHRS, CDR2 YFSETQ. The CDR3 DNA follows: TGCGCCAGCAGCACGTCGACAGGGGGCTATGGCTACACCTTC. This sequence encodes CASSTSTGGYGYTF.

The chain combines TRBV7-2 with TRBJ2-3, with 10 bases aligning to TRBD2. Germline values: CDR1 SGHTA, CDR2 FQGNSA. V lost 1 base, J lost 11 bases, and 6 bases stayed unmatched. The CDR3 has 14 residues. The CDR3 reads CASSLGVAGGLQYF. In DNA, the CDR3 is TGTGCCAGCAGCTTAGGGGTAGCGGGGGGCCTGCAGTATTTT. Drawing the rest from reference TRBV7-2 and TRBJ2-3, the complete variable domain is GAGVSQSPSNKVTEKGKDVELRCDPISGHTALYWYRQSLGQGLEFLIYFQGNSAPDKSGLPSDRFSAERTGGSVSTLTIQRTQQEDSAVYLCASSLGVAGGLQYFGPGTRLTVL.

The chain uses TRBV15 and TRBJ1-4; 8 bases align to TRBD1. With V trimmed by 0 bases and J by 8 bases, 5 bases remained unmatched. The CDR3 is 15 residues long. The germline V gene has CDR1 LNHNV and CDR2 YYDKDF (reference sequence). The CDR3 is CATSRDQGQEEKLFF. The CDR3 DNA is TGTGCCACCAGCAGAGATCAGGGACAGGAGGAAAAACTGTTTTTT.

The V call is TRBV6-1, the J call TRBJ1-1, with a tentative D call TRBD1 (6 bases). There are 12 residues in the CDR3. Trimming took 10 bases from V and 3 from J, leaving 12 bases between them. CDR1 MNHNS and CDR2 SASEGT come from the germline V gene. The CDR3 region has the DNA TGTGCCACTGGCAGGGGTGACACTGAAGCTTTCTTT. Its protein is CATGRGDTEAFF.

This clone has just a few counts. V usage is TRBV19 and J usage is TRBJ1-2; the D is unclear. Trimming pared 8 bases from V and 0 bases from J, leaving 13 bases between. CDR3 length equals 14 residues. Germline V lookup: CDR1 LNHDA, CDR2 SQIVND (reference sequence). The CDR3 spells CASSPDGANYGYTF. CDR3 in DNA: TGTGCCAGTTCCCCAGACGGAGCTAACTATGGCTACACCTTC.

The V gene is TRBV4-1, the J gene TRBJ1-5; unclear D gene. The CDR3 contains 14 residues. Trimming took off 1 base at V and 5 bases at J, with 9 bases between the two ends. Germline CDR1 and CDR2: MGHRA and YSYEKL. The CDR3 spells CASSQGRRDQPQHF. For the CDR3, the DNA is TGCGCCAGCAGCCAAGGACGGAGAGATCAGCCCCAGCATTTT.

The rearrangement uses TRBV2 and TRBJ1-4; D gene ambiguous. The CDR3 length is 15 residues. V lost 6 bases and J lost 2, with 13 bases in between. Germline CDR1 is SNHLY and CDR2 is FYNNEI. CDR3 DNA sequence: TGTGCCAGCAGCCACCTGGGAGCTACTAATGAAAAACTGTTTTTT. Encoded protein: CASSHLGATNEKLFF. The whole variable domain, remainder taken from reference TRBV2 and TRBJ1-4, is EPEVTQTPSHQVTQMGQEVILRCVPISNHLYFYWYRQILGQKVEFLVSFYNNEISEKSEIFDDQFSVERPDGSNFTLKIRSTKLEDSAMYFCASSHLGATNEKLFFGSGTQLSVL.

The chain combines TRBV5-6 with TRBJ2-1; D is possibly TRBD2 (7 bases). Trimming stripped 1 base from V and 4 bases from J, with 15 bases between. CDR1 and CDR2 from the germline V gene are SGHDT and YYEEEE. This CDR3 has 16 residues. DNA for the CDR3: TGTGCCAGCAGCTTGAAAGCAGGGGAGGGGTACAATGAGCAGTTCTTC. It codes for CASSLKAGEGYNEQFF.

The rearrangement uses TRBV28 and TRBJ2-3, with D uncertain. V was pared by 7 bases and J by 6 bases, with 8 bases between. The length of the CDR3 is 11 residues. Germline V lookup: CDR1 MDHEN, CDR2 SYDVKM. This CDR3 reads CASTLRDTQYF. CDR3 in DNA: TGTGCCAGCACCCTTCGGGATACGCAGTATTTT.

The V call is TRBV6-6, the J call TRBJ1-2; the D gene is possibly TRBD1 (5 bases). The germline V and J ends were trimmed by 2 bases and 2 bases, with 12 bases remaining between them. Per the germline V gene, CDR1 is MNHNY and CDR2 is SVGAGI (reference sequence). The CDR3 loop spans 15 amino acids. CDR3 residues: CASSYRGGANYGYTF. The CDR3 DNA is TGTGCCAGCAGTTACCGAGGAGGGGCCAACTATGGCTACACCTTC.

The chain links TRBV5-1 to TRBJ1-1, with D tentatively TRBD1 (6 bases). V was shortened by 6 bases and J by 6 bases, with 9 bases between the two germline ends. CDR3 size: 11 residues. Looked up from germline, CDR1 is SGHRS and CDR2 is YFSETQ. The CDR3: CASTAGAEAFF. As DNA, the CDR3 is TGCGCCAGCACGGCAGGGGCTGAAGCTTTCTTT. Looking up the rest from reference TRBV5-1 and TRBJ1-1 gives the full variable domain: KAGVTQTPRYLIKTRGQQVTLSCSPISGHRSVSWYQQTPGQGLQFLFEYFSETQRNKGNFPGRFSGRQFSNSRSEMNVSTLELGDSALYLCASTAGAEAFFGQGTRLTVV.

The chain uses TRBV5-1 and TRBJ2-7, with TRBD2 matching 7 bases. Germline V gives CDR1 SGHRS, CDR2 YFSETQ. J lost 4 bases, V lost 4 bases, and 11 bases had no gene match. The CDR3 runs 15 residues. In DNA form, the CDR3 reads TGCGCCAGCAGCGAAGGGATAGCGGGCTTTTACGAGCAGTACTTC. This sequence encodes CASSEGIAGFYEQYF.

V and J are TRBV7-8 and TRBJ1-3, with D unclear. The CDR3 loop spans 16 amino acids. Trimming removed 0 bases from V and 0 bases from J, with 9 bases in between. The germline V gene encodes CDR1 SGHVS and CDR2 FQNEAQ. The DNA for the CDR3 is TGTGCCAGCAGCTTAGCGCCGGGAAACTCTGGAAACACCATATATTTT. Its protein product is CASSLAPGNSGNTIYF.

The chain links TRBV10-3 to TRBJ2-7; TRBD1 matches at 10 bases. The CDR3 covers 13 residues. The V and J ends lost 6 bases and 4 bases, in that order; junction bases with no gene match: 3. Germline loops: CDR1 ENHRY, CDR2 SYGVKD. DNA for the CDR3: TGTGCCATCAGGACGGGACAGGGGTACGAGCAGTACTTC. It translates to CAIRTGQGYEQYF.

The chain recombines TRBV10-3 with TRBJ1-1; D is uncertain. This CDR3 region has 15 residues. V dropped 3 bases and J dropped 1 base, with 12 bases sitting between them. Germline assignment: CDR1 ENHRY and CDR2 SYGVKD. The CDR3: CAISDPGKANTEAFF. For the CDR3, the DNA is TGTGCCATCAGTGACCCAGGAAAAGCGAACACTGAAGCTTTCTTT.

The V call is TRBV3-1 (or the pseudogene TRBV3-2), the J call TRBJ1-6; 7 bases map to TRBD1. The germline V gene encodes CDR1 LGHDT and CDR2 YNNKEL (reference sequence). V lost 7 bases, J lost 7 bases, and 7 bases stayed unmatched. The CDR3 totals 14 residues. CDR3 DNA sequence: TGTGCCAGCACCCCACAGGGGAGGAATTCACCCCTCCACTTT. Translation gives CASTPQGRNSPLHF.

CDR3 nucleotide sequence: TGTGCCAGCAGCCAAGATCGACAGGGCACTCAGCCCCAGCATTTT. It encodes CASSQDRQGTQPQHF. The J gene is TRBJ1-5, the V gene TRBV3-1 (or the pseudogene TRBV3-2), with 7 bases fitting TRBD1. V dropped 0 bases and J dropped 6; count of bases not matched to a gene: 5. This CDR3 spans 15 amino acids. Germline CDR1 reads LGHDT; CDR2 reads YNNKEL (reference sequence).

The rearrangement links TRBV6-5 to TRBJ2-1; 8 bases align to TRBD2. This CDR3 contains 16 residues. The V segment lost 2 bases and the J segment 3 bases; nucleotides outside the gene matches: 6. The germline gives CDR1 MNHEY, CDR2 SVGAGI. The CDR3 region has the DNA TGTGCCAGCAGTTACGTGATAGCGGGATTCTACAATGAGCAGTTCTTC. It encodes CASSYVIAGFYNEQFF.

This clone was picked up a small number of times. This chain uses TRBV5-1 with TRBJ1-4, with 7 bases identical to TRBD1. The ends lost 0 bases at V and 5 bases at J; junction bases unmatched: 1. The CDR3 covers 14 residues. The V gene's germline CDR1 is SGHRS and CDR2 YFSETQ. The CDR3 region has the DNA TGCGCCAGCAGCTTGGAGACAGGGAATGAAAAACTGTTTTTT. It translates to CASSLETGNEKLFF.

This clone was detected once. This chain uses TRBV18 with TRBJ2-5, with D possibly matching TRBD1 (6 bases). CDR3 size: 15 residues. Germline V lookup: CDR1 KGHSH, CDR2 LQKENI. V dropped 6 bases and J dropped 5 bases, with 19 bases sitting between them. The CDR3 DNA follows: TGTGCCAGCTCCCTCGACAGGTTGACCCTGGAGACCCAGTACTTC. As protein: CASSLDRLTLETQYF.

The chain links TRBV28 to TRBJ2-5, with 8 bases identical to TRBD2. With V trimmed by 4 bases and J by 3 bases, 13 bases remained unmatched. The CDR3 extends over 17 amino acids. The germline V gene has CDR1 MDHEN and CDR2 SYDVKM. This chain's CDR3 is CASSSPTSARWEETQYF. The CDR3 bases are TGTGCCAGCAGTTCTCCGACTAGCGCGCGATGGGAAGAGACCCAGTACTTC.

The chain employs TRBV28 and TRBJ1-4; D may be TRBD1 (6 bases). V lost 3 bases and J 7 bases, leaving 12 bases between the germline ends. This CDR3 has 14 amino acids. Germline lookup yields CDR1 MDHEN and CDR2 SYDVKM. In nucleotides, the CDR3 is TGTGCCAGCAGTTTCCAACAGGGAAGTGAAAAACTGTTTTTT. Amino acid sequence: CASSFQQGSEKLFF.

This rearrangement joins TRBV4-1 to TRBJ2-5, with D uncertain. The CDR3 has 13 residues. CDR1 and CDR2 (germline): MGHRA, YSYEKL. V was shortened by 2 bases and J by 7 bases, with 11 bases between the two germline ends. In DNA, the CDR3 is TGCGCCAGCAGCCAAACCCCAAGAGGGACCCAGTACTTC. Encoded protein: CASSQTPRGTQYF.

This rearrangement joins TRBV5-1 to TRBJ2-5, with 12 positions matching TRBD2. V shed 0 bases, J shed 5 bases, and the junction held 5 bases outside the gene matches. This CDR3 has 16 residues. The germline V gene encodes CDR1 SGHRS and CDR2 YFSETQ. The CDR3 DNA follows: TGCGCCAGCAGCTTGGGGGGGACTAGCGGGTTTGAGACCCAGTACTTC. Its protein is CASSLGGTSGFETQYF. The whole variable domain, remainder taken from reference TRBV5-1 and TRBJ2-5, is KAGVTQTPRYLIKTRGQQVTLSCSPISGHRSVSWYQQTPGQGLQFLFEYFSETQRNKGNFPGRFSGRQFSNSRSEMNVSTLELGDSALYLCASSLGGTSGFETQYFGPGTRLLVL.